Shown below are 22 T cell receptor beta chains from a single sample sequenced in a study of Graves' ophthalmopathy and Graves' hyperthyroidism. Amplification from RNA transcripts yielded the TCR beta CDR3 regions. In the first round, RT-PCR was carried out with HTBI primers, and a multiplex PCR formed the second round. TCRdb processed the multiplex PCR reads anew with MiXCR; each CDR3 protein has one entry. Here the sample spans hundreds of thousands of distinct CDR3 sequences, about 46% being singletons. Input material: peripheral blood. The receptors here all came from an adult man with Graves' ophthalmopathy.

The DNA of the CDR3 is TGTGCCAGCAGCTCTCCGGGACAGGGCTATGGCTACACCTTC. This encodes CASSSPGQGYGYTF. The J gene is TRBJ1-2, the V gene TRBV5-5, with 9 bases matching TRBD1. Germline V gene sequence: CDR1 SGHKS, CDR2 YYEKEE (reference sequence). The CDR3 has 14 amino acids. V was pared by 3 bases and J by 4 bases, with 4 bases of the junction left unmatched. Variable domain in full (rest from reference TRBV5-5 and TRBJ1-2): DAGVTQSPTHLIKTRGQQVTLRCSPISGHKSVSWYQQVLGQGPQFIFQYYEKEERGRGNFPDRFSARQFPNYSSELNVNALLLGDSALYLCASSSPGQGYGYTFGSGTRLTVV.

Ten or more counts support this clonotype. This rearrangement joins TRBV10-2 to TRBJ1-1; D not certain. CDR3 length: 13 amino acids. Germline V lookup: CDR1 WSHSY, CDR2 SAAADI. Deletions cut 3 bases from V and 2 bases from J, with 7 bases between. CDR3 nucleotides: TGCGCCAGCAGTGACGACGGCAACACTGAAGCTTTCTTT. Protein product: CASSDDGNTEAFF.

The genes are TRBV27 and TRBJ2-7; TRBD1 matches at 9 bases. Germline V gene data show CDR1 as MNHEY and CDR2 as SMNVEV (reference sequence). CDR3 length: 13 residues. The V segment lost 8 bases and the J segment 4 bases; nucleotides outside the gene matches: 6. The CDR3, as DNA: TGTGCCAGCGGGCCCGGGACAGGGTACGAGCAGTACTTC. Encoded protein: CASGPGTGYEQYF.

The chain uses TRBV10-2 and TRBJ2-7; tentative D call: TRBD2 (5 bases). With 3 bases removed from V and 1 base from J, the gap between germline ends came to 7 bases. From germline, CDR1 is WSHSY and CDR2 SAAADI. The CDR3 has 13 residues. CDR3 sequence reads: CASSEADSYEQYF. The DNA for the CDR3 is TGCGCCAGCAGTGAAGCGGATTCCTACGAGCAGTACTTC.

The J gene is TRBJ1-5, the V gene TRBV2; TRBD1 matches at 9 bases. This CDR3 is 15 amino acids long. From germline, CDR1 is SNHLY and CDR2 FYNNEI. Trimming took 8 bases from V and 2 from J; bases not matched to a gene: 7. The CDR3 coding sequence is TGTGCCAGCTCACCGGACAGGGGAGGCAATCAGCCCCAGCATTTT. Its translation: CASSPDRGGNQPQHF.

The V gene is TRBV12-3 or TRBV12-4, the J gene TRBJ2-7; 8 bases agree with TRBD1. The CDR3 has 16 residues. Trimming took 1 base from V and 2 from J; bases not matched to a gene: 7. The CDR3 is CASSLGHRGSAYEQYF. The CDR3 DNA reads TGTGCCAGCAGTTTAGGCCACAGGGGGTCTGCCTACGAGCAGTACTTC.

This clonotype was observed a few times. The chain combines TRBV20-1 with TRBJ2-2, with 11 bases that match TRBD2. Germline assignment: CDR1 DFQATT and CDR2 SNEGSKA (reference sequence). The CDR3 sequence is 16 residues long. V trimming: 3 bases; J trimming: 0 bases; junction bases outside the gene matches: 3. CDR3 amino acids: CSARTSGMANTGELFF. CDR3 DNA: TGCAGTGCTAGGACTAGCGGGATGGCGAACACCGGGGAGCTGTTTTTT.

The chain joins TRBV10-3 to TRBJ2-3; TRBD2 might be the D (5 bases). CDR1 is ENHRY and CDR2 is SYGVKD in the germline V gene. V lost 3 bases to trimming and J lost 3 bases, with 10 bases between them. The CDR3 consists of 14 residues. CDR3 nucleotide sequence: TGTGCCATCAGTGATCGGGGAGTAACAGATACGCAGTATTTT. Translated: CAISDRGVTDTQYF.

To note about this clonotype: The final CDR3 position lacks the conserved phenylalanine or tryptophan, pointing to a likely read error. It is unclear where the CDR3 begins or ends on the DNA, so no DNA is shown, and the CDR3 is as TCRdb lists it. V and J are TRBV19 and TRBJ1-6; the listed D gene, TRBD1, was not tested against the DNA. Both ends counted, the CDR3 spans 16 residues. CDR1 is LNHDA and CDR2 is SQIVND in the germline V gene (reference sequence). CDR3 sequence: CASSMPQGMWGRRANT.

This clonotype has at least ten counts. The CDR3 reads CARRRDYGYTF. The CDR3 nucleotides read TGTGCCAGGCGGAGGGACTATGGCTACACCTTC. The chain is built from TRBV19 and TRBJ1-2; D not certain. The CDR3 contains 11 residues. Looked up from germline, CDR1 is LNHDA and CDR2 is SQIVND (reference sequence). Trimming took 9 bases from V and 3 from J, leaving 8 bases between them.

CDR3: CASSYLDVNEKLFF. As DNA, the CDR3 is TGTGCCAGCAGTTACTTGGACGTTAATGAAAAACTGTTTTTT. V is TRBV6-6 and J is TRBJ1-4, with no clear D. CDR3 length: 14 amino acids. V was trimmed by 1 base and J by 4 bases, leaving 7 bases between them. Germline V CDR1 and CDR2: MNHNY, SVGAGI (reference sequence).

The chain carries TRBV20-1 and TRBJ1-5; D unresolved. The DNA matches TRBJ2-3 better at its end, which makes the J call doubtful. The germline CDR1 and CDR2 sequences are DFQATT and SNEGSKA (reference sequence). This CDR3 is built from 12 residues. CDR3 sequence: CSAREHLDTQYF. The CDR3 coding sequence is TGCAGTGCTAGAGAACACCTAGATACGCAGTATTTT.

This chain joins TRBV2 and TRBJ2-7; the D is unclear. Deletions cut 5 bases from V and 2 bases from J, with 13 bases between. The CDR3 is 14 amino acids. The V gene's germline CDR1 is SNHLY and CDR2 FYNNEI. The CDR3, as DNA: TGTGCCAGCAGTTTATCCCCTCCTGCCTACGAGCAGTACTTC. This encodes CASSLSPPAYEQYF.

This sequence joins TRBV20-1 and TRBJ2-7; D unclear. The germline CDR1 and CDR2 sequences are DFQATT and SNEGSKA (reference sequence). V lost 0 bases, J lost 3 bases, and 6 bases lay in between. The CDR3 has 12 amino acids. The CDR3 protein is CSAREGGYEQYF. The CDR3 nucleotides read TGCAGTGCTAGAGAGGGTGGCTACGAGCAGTACTTC.

This clonotype has a handful of counts. The chain carries TRBV19 and TRBJ2-7, with D perhaps matching TRBD2 (6 bases). Trimming removed 5 bases at V and 3 bases at J, with 11 bases between. CDR1 is LNHDA and CDR2 is SQIVND in the germline V gene (reference sequence). The CDR3 runs to 13 residues. CDR3 sequence (DNA): TGTGCCAGTAGTCCTGGACTATTCTACGAGCAGTACTTC. It codes for CASSPGLFYEQYF.

This sequence joins TRBV20-1 and TRBJ1-5, with D perhaps TRBD1 (5 bases). This CDR3 is 14 amino acids long. Germline CDR1 is DFQATT and CDR2 is SNEGSKA (reference sequence). V shed 2 bases and J shed 3 bases, with 11 bases lying between them. In DNA, the CDR3 is TGCAGTGCTAGACAACGACAGTCCAATCAGCCCCAGCATTTT. This codes for CSARQRQSNQPQHF.

This clonotype qualifies as medium-sized. V and J are TRBV20-1 and TRBJ1-2, with 7 bases identical to TRBD1. The junction had 2 bases not matched to a gene; V was cut back by 3 bases and J by 7 bases. The V gene's germline CDR1 is DFQATT and CDR2 SNEGSKA (reference sequence). The CDR3 sequence is 11 residues long. CDR3 nucleotides: TGCAGTGCTAGGGGACAGTCTGGCTACACCTTC. Protein product: CSARGQSGYTF.

The CDR3 nucleotides are TGCAGTGCTAGGAGGACTAGCGGTAGTGAGCAGTACTTC. Protein sequence: CSARRTSGSEQYF. This chain connects TRBV20-1 to TRBJ2-7, with 10 positions matching TRBD2. The V gene's germline CDR1 is DFQATT and CDR2 SNEGSKA (reference sequence). This CDR3 is 13 amino acids long. The J segment lost 7 bases and the V segment lost 3 bases, leaving 6 bases of the junction unmatched.

This clonotype was detected only a few times. The chain couples TRBV19 to TRBJ1-1; unclear D gene. The V gene lost 3 bases and the J gene lost 3 bases, with 11 bases spanning the gap. This CDR3 has 14 amino acids. Germline loops: CDR1 LNHDA, CDR2 SQIVND (reference sequence). CDR3 DNA sequence: TGTGCCAGTAGTATCGTCCGGGGATACACTGAAGCTTTCTTT. Translation: CASSIVRGYTEAFF.

This clonotype was found a few times. The chain is built from TRBV19 and TRBJ2-5; D uncertain. This CDR3 is built from 11 residues. V was cut by 5 bases and J by 10 bases, with 11 bases left in between. The germline V gene encodes CDR1 LNHDA and CDR2 SQIVND (reference sequence). DNA of the CDR3: TGTGCCAGTAGTGCCCGCGGCGACCAGTACTTC. Its protein is CASSARGDQYF.

This clonotype was detected only a few times. The chain joins TRBV7-9 to TRBJ2-7; D may be TRBD2 (6 bases). Germline values: CDR1 SEHNR, CDR2 FQNEAQ (reference sequence). V was cut by 3 bases and J by 6 bases, with 18 bases left in between. The CDR3 is 15 residues long. DNA of the CDR3: TGTGCCAGCAGCTTTGCCGGGACGGGGGAGCGCGAGCAGTACTTC. Protein sequence: CASSFAGTGEREQYF.

This clonotype was counted only a few times. This chain joins TRBV20-1 and TRBJ1-5, with 9 nucleotides matching TRBD1. With V trimmed by 7 bases and J by 5 bases, 9 bases remained unmatched. This CDR3 contains 14 residues. Germline V gene lookup returns CDR1 DFQATT and CDR2 SNEGSKA (reference sequence). In nucleotides, the CDR3 is TGCAGTGTTCCGGCCGGGACAGGGCATCAGCCCCAGCATTTT. It specifies CSVPAGTGHQPQHF.